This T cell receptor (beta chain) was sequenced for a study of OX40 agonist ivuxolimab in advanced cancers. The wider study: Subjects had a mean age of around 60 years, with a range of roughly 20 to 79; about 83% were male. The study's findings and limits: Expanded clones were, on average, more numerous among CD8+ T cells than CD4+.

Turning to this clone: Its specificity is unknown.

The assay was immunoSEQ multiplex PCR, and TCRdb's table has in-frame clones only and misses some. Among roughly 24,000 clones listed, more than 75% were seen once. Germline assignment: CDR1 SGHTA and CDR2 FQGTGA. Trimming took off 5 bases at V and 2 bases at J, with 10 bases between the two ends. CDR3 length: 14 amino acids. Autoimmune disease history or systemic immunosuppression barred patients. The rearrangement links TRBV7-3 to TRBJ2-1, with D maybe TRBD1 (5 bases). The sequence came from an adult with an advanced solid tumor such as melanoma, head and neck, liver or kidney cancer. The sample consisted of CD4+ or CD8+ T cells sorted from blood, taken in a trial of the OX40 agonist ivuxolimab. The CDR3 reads CASSIGAPYNEQFF. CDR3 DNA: TGTGCCAGCAGCATTGGGGCCCCCTACAATGAGCAGTTCTTC.